This TCR beta chain was documented in a study of post-analysis software for immune sequencing data. Study-level information: As for disease course, relapsing-remitting, secondary progressive and progressive-relapsing multiple sclerosis were all included. General study findings and limits: Higher frequency in patients than in controls was seen for about five TRBV segments, with TRBV5-6, TRBV5-1 and TRBV20-1 among them. Normalized Chao1 diversity was significantly lower in multiple sclerosis patients than in controls. Same-batch preparations were strongly co-clustered by F measure.

Per germline, CDR1 SGHAT and CDR2 FQNNGV. The CDR3 has 11 amino acids. J lost 8 bases, V lost 5 bases, and 2 bases had no gene match. To note about this clonotype: Its target is not known.

Unique molecular identifiers featured in each of the TCR beta cDNA libraries. Starting from about 1 to 10 million T cells, the study yielded about 500,000 cDNA molecules. TCRdb processed the PCR reads anew with MiXCR; each CDR3 protein has one entry. The table shows about 820,000 distinct CDR3 sequences, with around 53% occurring only once. The material sequenced was blood. The rearrangement uses TRBV11-2 and TRBJ1-2, with 7 bases aligning to TRBD1. This receptor was obtained from a girl aged 10 to 17 with multiple sclerosis. CDR3 loop: CASSQGVGYTF. In DNA form, the CDR3 reads TGTGCCAGCAGCCAGGGGGTCGGCTACACCTTC. Filled out from reference TRBV11-2 and TRBJ1-2, the complete variable domain reads EAGVAQSPRYKIIEKRQSVAFWCNPISGHATLYWYQQILGQGPKLLIQFQNNGVVDDSQLPKDRFSAERLKGVDSTLKIQPAKLEDSAVYLCASSQGVGYTFGSGTRLTVV.